The present entry profiles one T cell receptor (beta chain) with its context. These data originate in a study of blood T cell repertoires in COVID-19. Overall study context: Acute-phase and convalescent COVID-19 samples originated in the United States, Italy and Spain.

Ages ranged from about 18 to 89 years, with residence in around 24 US areas. V was clipped by 5 bases and J by 1 base, with 14 bases between them. This CDR3 is 14 amino acids long. Germline-derived CDR1 and CDR2 are SQVTM and ANQGSEA. Authors' processing steps: The assay estimated nucleated cells by amplifying reference gene primers. The data were produced by immunoSEQ multiplex PCR, yet TCRdb's version contains in-frame clones alone and is incomplete. V and J calls and clone size come straight from that table; D and trimming were deduced from the DNA. The repertoire holds hundreds of thousands of clones, with around 90% as singletons.

The TCR was taken from a man in his sixties who had recovered from COVID-19. Material for sequencing was PBMCs or T cells enriched from blood (not recorded which). The chain employs TRBV29-1 and TRBJ1-2; no clear D gene. CDR3 in DNA: TGCAGCGTTAGCCCCATAACCTTTAACTATGGCTACACCTTC. Translated, it gives CSVSPITFNYGYTF. Variable domain in full (rest from reference TRBV29-1 and TRBJ1-2): SAVISQKPSRDICQRGTSLTIQCQVDSQVTMMFWYRQQPGQSLTLIATANQGSEATYESGFVIDKFPISRPNLTFSTLTVSNMSPEDSSIYLCSVSPITFNYGYTFGSGTRLTVV.